This entry features one T cell receptor beta chain sequence. RNA was extracted from bulk tissue without any cell sorting. This non-tumor lung sample came from over 3 cm beyond the tumor edge. The CDR3 totals 16 residues. The V gene lost 2 bases and the J gene lost 1 base, with 17 bases spanning the gap. Germline-derived CDR1 and CDR2 are DFQATT and SNEGSKA (reference sequence). These data are taken from a study of tumor and adjacent non-tumor tissue in lung cancer. Study-wide background: Patients were aged about 30 to 85, fewer than twelve men and 4 to 6 women, stage I to III.

Three rounds of nested PCR, following a modified ARM-PCR protocol, produced the TCRbeta library. In TCRdb, the multiplex PCR reads were re-called with MiXCR into one record per CDR3 protein. This table has over 40,000 distinct CDR3 sequences, roughly 60% appearing once. The chain combines TRBV20-1 with TRBJ1-2, with D possibly TRBD1 on 5 matching bases. Sequenced sample: distant non-tumor lung tissue. The TCR originated in a woman in her 40s with non-small cell lung cancer. This CDR3 reads CSARLVGRASNYGYTF. The CDR3 bases are TGCAGTGCTAGATTGGTGGGCAGGGCGAGTAACTATGGCTACACCTTC.